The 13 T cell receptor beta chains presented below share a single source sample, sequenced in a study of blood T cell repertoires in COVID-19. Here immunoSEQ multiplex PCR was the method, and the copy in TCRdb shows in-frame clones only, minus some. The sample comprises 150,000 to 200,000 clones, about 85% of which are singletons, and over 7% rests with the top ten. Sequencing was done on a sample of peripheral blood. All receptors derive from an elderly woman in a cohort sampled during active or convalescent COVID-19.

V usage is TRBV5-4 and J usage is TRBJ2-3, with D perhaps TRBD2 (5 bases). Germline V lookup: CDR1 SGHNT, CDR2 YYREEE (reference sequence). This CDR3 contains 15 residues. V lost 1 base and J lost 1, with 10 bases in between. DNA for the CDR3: TGTGCCAGCAGCTTGATGGTCGGGGGCACAGATACGCAGTATTTT. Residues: CASSLMVGGTDTQYF.

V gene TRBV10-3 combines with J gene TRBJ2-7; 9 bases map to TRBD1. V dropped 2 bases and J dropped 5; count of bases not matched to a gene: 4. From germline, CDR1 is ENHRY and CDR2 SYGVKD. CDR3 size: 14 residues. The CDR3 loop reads CAISEPGQGHEQYV. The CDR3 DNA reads TGTGCCATCAGTGAGCCGGGACAGGGCCACGAGCAGTACGTC.

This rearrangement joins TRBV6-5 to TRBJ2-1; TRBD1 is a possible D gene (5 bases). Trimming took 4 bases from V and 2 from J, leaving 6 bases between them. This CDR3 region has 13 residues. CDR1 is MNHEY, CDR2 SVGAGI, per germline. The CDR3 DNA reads TGTGCCAGCAGTTCCAGGGCCTACAATGAGCAGTTCTTC. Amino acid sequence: CASSSRAYNEQFF.

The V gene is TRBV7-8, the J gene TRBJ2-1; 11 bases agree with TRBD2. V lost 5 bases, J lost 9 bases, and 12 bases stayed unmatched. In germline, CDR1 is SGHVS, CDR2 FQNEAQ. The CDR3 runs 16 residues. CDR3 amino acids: CASSITTSGESGEQFF. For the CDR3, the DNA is TGTGCCAGCAGCATCACGACTAGCGGGGAGTCCGGTGAGCAGTTCTTC.

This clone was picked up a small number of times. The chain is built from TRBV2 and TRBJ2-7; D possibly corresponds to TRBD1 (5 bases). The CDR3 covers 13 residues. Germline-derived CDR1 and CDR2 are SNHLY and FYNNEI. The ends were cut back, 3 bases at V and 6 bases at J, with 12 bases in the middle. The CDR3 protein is CASSDESGLEQYF. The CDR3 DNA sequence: TGTGCCAGCAGTGATGAGTCAGGGCTCGAGCAGTACTTC.

The CDR3 protein is CASSVNTDTEAFF. CDR3 coding DNA: TGTGCCAGCAGCGTAAATACAGACACTGAAGCTTTCTTT. The chain links TRBV9 to TRBJ1-1, with D uncertain. The V gene lost 1 base and the J gene lost 3 bases, with 7 bases spanning the gap. Germline V lookup: CDR1 SGDLS, CDR2 YYNGEE. The CDR3 has 13 residues.

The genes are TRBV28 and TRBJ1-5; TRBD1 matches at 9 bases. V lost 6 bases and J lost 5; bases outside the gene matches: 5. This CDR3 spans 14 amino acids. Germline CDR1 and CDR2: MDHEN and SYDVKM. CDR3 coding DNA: TGTGCCAGCAGGTCGGGACAGGGAGATCAGCCCCAGCATTTT. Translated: CASRSGQGDQPQHF.

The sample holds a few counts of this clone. The CDR3: CASSVGGLAGAAAKNIQYF. DNA for the CDR3: TGTGCCAGCAGCGTAGGAGGACTAGCGGGGGCGGCGGCCAAAAACATTCAGTACTTC. The chain combines TRBV9 with TRBJ2-4, with 13 bases lining up with TRBD2. J gave up 1 base and V 0 bases, and 7 bases lay outside the gene matches. Germline V gene data show CDR1 as SGDLS and CDR2 as YYNGEE. This CDR3 has 19 residues.

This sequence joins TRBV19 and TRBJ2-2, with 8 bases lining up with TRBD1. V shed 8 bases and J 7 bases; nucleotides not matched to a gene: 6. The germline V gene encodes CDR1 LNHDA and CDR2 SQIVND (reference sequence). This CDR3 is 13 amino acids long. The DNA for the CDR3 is TGTGCCAGTGCGGACAGGGCCGTCGGGGAGCTGTTTTTT. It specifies CASADRAVGELFF.

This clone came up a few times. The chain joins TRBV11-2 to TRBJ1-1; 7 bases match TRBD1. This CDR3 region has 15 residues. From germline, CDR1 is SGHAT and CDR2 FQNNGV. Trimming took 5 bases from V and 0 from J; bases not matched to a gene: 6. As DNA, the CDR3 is TGTGCCAGCAGCCTAAGGGACAGTCTGAACACTGAAGCTTTCTTT. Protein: CASSLRDSLNTEAFF.

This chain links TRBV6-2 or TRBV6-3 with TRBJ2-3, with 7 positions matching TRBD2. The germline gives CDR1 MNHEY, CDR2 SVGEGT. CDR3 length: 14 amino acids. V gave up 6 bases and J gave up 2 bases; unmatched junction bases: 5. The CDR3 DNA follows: TGTGCCAGCAGCCAACGGGGGGACACAGATACGCAGTATTTT. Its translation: CASSQRGDTDTQYF.

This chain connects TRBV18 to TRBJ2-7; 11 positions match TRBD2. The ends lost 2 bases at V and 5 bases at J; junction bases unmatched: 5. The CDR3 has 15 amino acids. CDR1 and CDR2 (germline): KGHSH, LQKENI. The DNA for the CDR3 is TGTGCCAGCTCACCAGTAGCGGGGGGGTACGACGAGCAGTACTTC. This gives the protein CASSPVAGGYDEQYF.

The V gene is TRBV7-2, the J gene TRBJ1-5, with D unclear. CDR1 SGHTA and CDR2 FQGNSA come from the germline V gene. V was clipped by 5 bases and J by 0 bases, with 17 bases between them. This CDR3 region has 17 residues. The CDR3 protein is CASSDTGRTDSNQPQHF. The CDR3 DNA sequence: TGTGCCAGCAGCGATACCGGTCGAACAGATAGCAATCAGCCCCAGCATTTT.